This entry lists 21 T cell receptor beta chains sequenced from one sample in a study of blood T cell repertoires in COVID-19. Profiling relied on immunoSEQ multiplex PCR, and the TCRdb table lists in-frame clones only, not all of them. The sample includes over 70,000 clones, around 84% of them seen just once. The source material was peripheral blood. These TCRs come from a man in his sixties with COVID-19, enrolled during active disease.

The genes are TRBV27 and TRBJ2-4; 13 bases map to TRBD2. CDR1 MNHEY and CDR2 SMNVEV come from the germline V gene (reference sequence). J lost 12 bases, V lost 6 bases, and 8 bases had no gene match. This CDR3 spans 14 amino acids. The DNA of the CDR3 is TGTGCCAGCAGAACGAGGGGACTAGCGGGACATCAGTACTTC. Translating gives CASRTRGLAGHQYF.

Of note for this clone: The junction shows a germline mismatch at one end, possibly a read error. The V gene is TRBV6-5, the J gene TRBJ2-7; 7 nucleotides match TRBD1. CDR1 is MNHEY, CDR2 SVGAGI, per germline. The length of the CDR3 is 12 residues. This chain's CDR3 is CATGTAAYEQYF. For the CDR3, the DNA is TGCGCCACGGGGACAGCTGCCTACGAGCAGTACTTC.

The chain combines TRBV11-2 with TRBJ1-4, with D possibly being TRBD1 (5 bases). The CDR3 length is 15 residues. Deletions cut 5 bases from V and 6 bases from J, with 16 bases between. Germline loops: CDR1 SGHAT, CDR2 FQNNGV. This CDR3 is CASSLGGEGHEKLFF. DNA of the CDR3: TGTGCCAGCAGCCTCGGAGGGGAAGGGCATGAAAAACTGTTTTTT.

The J gene is TRBJ1-5, the V gene TRBV19; D call uncertain. Germline V CDR1 and CDR2: LNHDA, SQIVND (reference sequence). The CDR3 is made up of 17 amino acids. Trimming pared 3 bases from V and 0 bases from J, leaving 15 bases between. For the CDR3, the DNA is TGTGCCAGTAGTATCGGTCGGGGAAGAAATAGCAATCAGCCCCAGCATTTT. This translates into CASSIGRGRNSNQPQHF.

The CDR3 DNA reads as TGTGCCAGCAGTTTGGGCGTTCTGCGGGGGGGCCGAAAGACCCAGTACTTC. It specifies CASSLGVLRGGRKTQYF. The chain couples TRBV27 to TRBJ2-5; 9 bases are shared with TRBD2. Germline V lookup: CDR1 MNHEY, CDR2 SMNVEV (reference sequence). The CDR3 has 17 amino acids. Losses at the gene ends were 3 bases for V and 6 bases for J; bases not matched to a gene: 14.

The chain couples TRBV5-1 to TRBJ2-3; perhaps TRBD1 as D (5 bases). The V end lost 0 bases, the J end lost 13 bases, and 9 bases lay between the germline ends. CDR1 is SGHRS and CDR2 is YFSETQ in the germline V gene. This CDR3 contains 11 residues. DNA for the CDR3: TGCGCCAGCAGCTTGGTCGCAGGGAAGTATTTT. Translation: CASSLVAGKYF.

V and J are TRBV2 and TRBJ2-3, with 8 bases lining up with TRBD2. The CDR3 length is 17 residues. The V and J ends lost 6 bases and 6 bases, in that order; junction bases with no gene match: 17. CDR1 SNHLY and CDR2 FYNNEI come from the germline V gene. CDR3 region: CASSKRGSGVLHDTQYF. As DNA, the CDR3 is TGTGCCAGCAGCAAGCGGGGGTCGGGAGTGCTCCACGATACGCAGTATTTT. The full variable domain, in which reference TRBV2 and TRBJ2-3 provide the parts outside the CDR3, is EPEVTQTPSHQVTQMGQEVILRCVPISNHLYFYWYRQILGQKVEFLVSFYNNEISEKSEIFDDQFSVERPDGSNFTLKIRSTKLEDSAMYFCASSKRGSGVLHDTQYFGPGTRLTVL.

The chain links TRBV12-3 or TRBV12-4 to TRBJ1-2; 7 bases map to TRBD1. CDR3 length: 13 residues. Trimming took 6 bases from V and 4 from J; bases not matched to a gene: 5. CDR3 residues: CASSSPGGYGYTF. Written as DNA, the CDR3 is TGTGCCAGCAGCTCCCCAGGGGGCTATGGCTACACCTTC.

This chain uses TRBV3-1 (or the pseudogene TRBV3-2) with TRBJ2-5; D gene ambiguous. Per the germline V gene, CDR1 is LGHDT and CDR2 is YNNKEL (reference sequence). The CDR3 sequence is 12 residues long. V was clipped by 7 bases and J by 5 bases, with 11 bases between them. The CDR3 DNA follows: TGTGCCAGCAAGACATCCCGGGAGACCCAGTACTTC. This sequence encodes CASKTSRETQYF.

J is TRBJ2-7 and V is TRBV25-1, with D possibly TRBD1 on 5 matching bases. The V gene lost 3 bases and the J gene lost 2 bases, with 11 bases spanning the gap. The V gene's germline CDR1 is MGHDK and CDR2 SYGVNS. CDR3 length: 14 residues. For the CDR3, the DNA is TGTGCCAGCAGTGACAGGGTAGGAACCTACGAGCAGTACTTC. Translation: CASSDRVGTYEQYF.

The sample holds one count of this clone. The V and J genes are TRBV15 and TRBJ2-1, with 11 bases that match TRBD2. Germline CDR1 is LNHNV and CDR2 is YYDKDF (reference sequence). There are 15 residues in the CDR3. With 1 base clipped from V and 5 bases from J, the junction kept 1 base outside the gene matches. The CDR3 region is CATSRGGLADNEQFF. The CDR3 region has the DNA TGTGCCACCAGCAGAGGGGGACTAGCGGACAATGAGCAGTTCTTC.

V gene TRBV6-5 combines with J gene TRBJ1-6; perhaps TRBD1 as D (5 bases). V lost 6 bases and J 10 bases, leaving 13 bases between the germline ends. The CDR3 extends over 13 amino acids. Germline loops: CDR1 MNHEY, CDR2 SVGAGI. CDR3 DNA: TGTGCCAGCAGCAACCCCTGGGGCTCACCCCTCCACTTT. It translates to CASSNPWGSPLHF.

The genes are TRBV5-4 and TRBJ2-1, with D possibly being TRBD1 (6 bases). CDR3 length: 15 amino acids. Germline V gene lookup returns CDR1 SGHNT and CDR2 YYREEE (reference sequence). V was shortened by 4 bases and J by 9 bases, with 20 bases between the two germline ends. CDR3 coding DNA: TGTGCCAGCAGCGGAAACAGGGTTTTACAGGGTGAGCAGTTCTTC. Its protein product is CASSGNRVLQGEQFF.

This chain connects TRBV3-1 (or the pseudogene TRBV3-2) to TRBJ1-3; D remains unclear. Germline V CDR1 and CDR2: LGHDT, YNNKEL (reference sequence). The V and J ends lost 0 bases and 9 bases respectively, with 12 bases between them. CDR3 size: 14 residues. For the CDR3, the DNA is TGTGCCAGCAGCCAAGAGAACACGCGCGGCACCATATATTTT. Translating it yields CASSQENTRGTIYF.

The chain combines TRBV7-3 with TRBJ2-1, with TRBD2 matching over 13 bases. The germline gives CDR1 SGHTA, CDR2 FQGTGA. V was pared by 5 bases and J by 6 bases, with 13 bases of the junction left unmatched. The CDR3 totals 18 residues. The DNA of the CDR3 is TGTGCCAGCAGCGCAAGAGGAGAGGGACTAGCGGGGATCAATGAGCAGTTCTTC. Protein: CASSARGEGLAGINEQFF.

The rearrangement uses TRBV5-1 and TRBJ2-2, with 7 nucleotides matching TRBD2. J lost 4 bases, V lost 4 bases, and 4 bases had no gene match. CDR1 SGHRS and CDR2 YFSETQ come from the germline V gene. The CDR3 sequence is 14 residues long. CDR3 loop: CASSRGEITGELFF. CDR3 in DNA: TGCGCCAGCAGCCGGGGGGAGATCACCGGGGAGCTGTTTTTT.

The chain recombines TRBV11-2 with TRBJ2-3; D is possibly TRBD2 (5 bases). V was clipped by 0 bases and J by 1 base, with 8 bases between them. The CDR3 has 15 amino acids. The germline V gene has CDR1 SGHAT and CDR2 FQNNGV. The CDR3 spells CASSLEFGGTDTQYF. CDR3 coding DNA: TGTGCCAGCAGCTTAGAGTTCGGGGGCACAGATACGCAGTATTTT.

J is TRBJ1-2 and V is TRBV5-3, with 11 bases fitting TRBD1. TRBV5-3 is known as an ORF, though its function is uncertain. CDR3 length: 17 residues. J lost 6 bases, V lost 1 base, and 11 bases had no gene match. Here the CDR3 DNA reads TGTGCCAGAAGCTTGAGCGACGGACAGGGGGCGCGCGATGGCTACACCTTC. This encodes CARSLSDGQGARDGYTF.

This clone was detected once. The V gene is TRBV10-2, the J gene TRBJ1-2, with 8 bases identical to TRBD1. Germline CDR1 and CDR2: WSHSY and SAAADI. The CDR3 length is 13 residues. V shed 10 bases and J 6 bases; nucleotides not matched to a gene: 10. The CDR3 DNA sequence: TGCGCCACCAGGGGGCTAGGGATTAATGGCTACACCTTC. The encoded protein is CATRGLGINGYTF.

The rearrangement uses TRBV6-5 and TRBJ1-2, with 10 bases that match TRBD1. This CDR3 region has 14 residues. Germline assignment: CDR1 MNHEY and CDR2 SVGAGI. V gave up 7 bases and J gave up 3 bases; unmatched junction bases: 5. Written as DNA, the CDR3 is TGTGCCAGCAACGACAGGGGGCGAGACTATGGCTACACCTTC. Residues: CASNDRGRDYGYTF.

The V and J genes are TRBV2 and TRBJ2-7, with D tentatively TRBD2 (6 bases). Trimming left V 7 bases short and J 3 bases short, with 13 bases between. CDR3 size: 13 residues. Per the germline V gene, CDR1 is SNHLY and CDR2 is FYNNEI. CDR3 bases: TGTGCCAGCACCCTTAGCGGTCACTACGAGCAGTACTTC. Protein product: CASTLSGHYEQYF.